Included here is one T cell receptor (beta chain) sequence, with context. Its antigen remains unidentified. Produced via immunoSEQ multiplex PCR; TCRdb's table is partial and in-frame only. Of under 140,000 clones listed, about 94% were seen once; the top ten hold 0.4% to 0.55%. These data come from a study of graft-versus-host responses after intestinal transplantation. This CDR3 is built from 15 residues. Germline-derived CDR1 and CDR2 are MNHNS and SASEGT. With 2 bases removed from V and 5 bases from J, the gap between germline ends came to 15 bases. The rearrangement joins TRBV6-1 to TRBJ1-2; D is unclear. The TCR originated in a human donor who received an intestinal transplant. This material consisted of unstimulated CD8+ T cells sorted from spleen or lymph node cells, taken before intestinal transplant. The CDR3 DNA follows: TGTGCCAGCAGTGAAACTGAAGGCGGTGGATATGGCTACACCTTC. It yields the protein CASSETEGGGYGYTF.